This T cell receptor beta chain was retrieved from a study of shared clonotypes between healthy human individuals. The length of the CDR3 is 15 residues. With V trimmed by 4 bases and J by 7 bases, 8 bases remained unmatched. Germline values: CDR1 LGHNT, CDR2 FRNRAP. Clones were read by immunoSEQ multiplex PCR, and TCRdb kept only the in-frame ones, dropping some. Of about 480,000 clones listed, about four fifths were seen once; the top ten hold 10% to 15%. The material sequenced was PBMCs. The sequence came from a woman in her 40s in good health. Some clones in this sample may be carry-over from other donors' samples. J is TRBJ1-1 and V is TRBV12-5; 11 nucleotides agree with TRBD1. CDR3 amino acids: CASGSPGQGVGEAFF. The CDR3 region has the DNA TGTGCTAGTGGTTCCCCGGGACAGGGGGTCGGTGAAGCTTTCTTT. The complete variable domain, with remaining parts taken from reference TRBV12-5 and TRBJ1-1, reads DARVTQTPRHKVTEMGQEVTMRCQPILGHNTVFWYRQTMMQGLELLAYFRNRAPLDDSGMPKDRFSAEMPDATLATLKIQPSEPRDSAVYFCASGSPGQGVGEAFFGQGTRLTVV.